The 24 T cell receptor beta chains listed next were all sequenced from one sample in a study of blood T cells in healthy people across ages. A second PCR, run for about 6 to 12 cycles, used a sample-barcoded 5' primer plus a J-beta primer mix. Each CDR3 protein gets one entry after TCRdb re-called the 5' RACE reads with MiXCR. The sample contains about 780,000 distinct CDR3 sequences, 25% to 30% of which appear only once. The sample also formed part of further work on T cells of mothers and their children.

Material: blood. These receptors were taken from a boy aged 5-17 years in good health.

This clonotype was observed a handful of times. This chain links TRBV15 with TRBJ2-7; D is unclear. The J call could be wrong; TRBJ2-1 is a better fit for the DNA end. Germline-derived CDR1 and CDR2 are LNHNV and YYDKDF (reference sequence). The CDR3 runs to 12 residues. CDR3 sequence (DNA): TGTGCCACCAGCAGAGGATACGATGAGCAGTTCTTC. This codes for CATSRGYDEQFF.

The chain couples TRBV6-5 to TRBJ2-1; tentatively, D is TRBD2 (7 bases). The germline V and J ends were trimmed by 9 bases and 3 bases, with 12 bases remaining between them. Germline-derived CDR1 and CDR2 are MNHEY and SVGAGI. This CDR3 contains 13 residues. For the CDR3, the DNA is TGTGCCAGTGGCGGGGGCCTCTACAATGAGCAGTTCTTC. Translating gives CASGGGLYNEQFF.

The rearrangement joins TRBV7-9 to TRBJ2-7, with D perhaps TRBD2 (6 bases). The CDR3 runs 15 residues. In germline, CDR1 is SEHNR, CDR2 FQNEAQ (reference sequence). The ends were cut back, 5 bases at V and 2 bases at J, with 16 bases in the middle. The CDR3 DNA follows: TGTGCCAGCAGCCTACGTATGGGGGGAACCTACGAGCAGTACTTC. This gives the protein CASSLRMGGTYEQYF.

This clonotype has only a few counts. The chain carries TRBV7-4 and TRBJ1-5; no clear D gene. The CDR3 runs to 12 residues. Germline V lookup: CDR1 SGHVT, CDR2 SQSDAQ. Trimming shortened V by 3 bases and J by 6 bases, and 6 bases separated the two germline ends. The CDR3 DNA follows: TGTGCCAGCAGCTTGTGGTTTCAGCCCCAGCATTTT. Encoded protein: CASSLWFQPQHF.

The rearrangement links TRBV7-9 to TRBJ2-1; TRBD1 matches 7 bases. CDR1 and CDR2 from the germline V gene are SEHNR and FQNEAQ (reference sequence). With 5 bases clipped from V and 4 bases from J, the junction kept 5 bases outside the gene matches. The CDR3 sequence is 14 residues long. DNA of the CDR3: TGTGCCAGCAGCCATTGGGACAGATACAATGAGCAGTTCTTC. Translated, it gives CASSHWDRYNEQFF.

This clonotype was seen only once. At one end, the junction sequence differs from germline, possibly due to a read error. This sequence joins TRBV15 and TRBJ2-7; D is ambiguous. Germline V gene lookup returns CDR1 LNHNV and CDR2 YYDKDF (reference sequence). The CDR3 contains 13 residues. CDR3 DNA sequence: TGCGCCACCAGCAGCAGCAGAGCCTACGAGCAGTACTTC. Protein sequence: CATSSSRAYEQYF.

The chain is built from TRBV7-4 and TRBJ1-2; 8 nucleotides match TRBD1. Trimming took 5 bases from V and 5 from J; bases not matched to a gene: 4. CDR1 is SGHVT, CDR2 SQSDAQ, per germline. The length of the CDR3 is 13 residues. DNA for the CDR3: TGTGCCAGCAGCGGGACAGGAAAGTATGGCTACACCTTC. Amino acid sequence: CASSGTGKYGYTF.

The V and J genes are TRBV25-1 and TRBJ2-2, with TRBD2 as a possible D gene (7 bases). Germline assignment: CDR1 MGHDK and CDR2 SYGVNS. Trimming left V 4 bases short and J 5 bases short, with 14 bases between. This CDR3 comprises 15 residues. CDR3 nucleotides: TGTGCCAGCAGTGCCGGGGGGAGGGGGACCGGGGAGCTGTTTTTT. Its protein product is CASSAGGRGTGELFF.

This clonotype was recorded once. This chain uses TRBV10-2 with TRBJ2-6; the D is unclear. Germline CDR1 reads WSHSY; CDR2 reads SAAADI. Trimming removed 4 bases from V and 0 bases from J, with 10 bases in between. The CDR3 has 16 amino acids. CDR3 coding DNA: TGCGCCAGCAGTGCCCCCCCAGACTCTGGGGCCAACGTCCTGACTTTC. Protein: CASSAPPDSGANVLTF.

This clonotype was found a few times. This CDR3 is CASSYRLESFVIQYF. In nucleotides, the CDR3 is TGTGCCAGCAGTTACCGCTTAGAGTCCTTTGTCATTCAGTACTTC. The chain couples TRBV6-2 or TRBV6-3 to TRBJ2-4; D gene uncertain. From germline, CDR1 is MNHEY and CDR2 SVGEGT. Trimming took 2 bases from V and 9 from J, leaving 17 bases between them. The CDR3 length is 15 residues.

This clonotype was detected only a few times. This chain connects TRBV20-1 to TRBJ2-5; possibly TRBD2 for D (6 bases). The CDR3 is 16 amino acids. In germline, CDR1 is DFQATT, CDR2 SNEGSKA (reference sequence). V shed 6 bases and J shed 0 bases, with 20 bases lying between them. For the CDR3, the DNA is TGCAGTGCGGAGGGTTCGGCGGGGCCGTACCAAGAGACCCAGTACTTC. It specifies CSAEGSAGPYQETQYF.

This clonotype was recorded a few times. CDR3 in amino acids: CASSFSGPNAYNEQFF. CDR3 coding DNA: TGTGCCAGCAGTTTCTCTGGCCCTAATGCGTACAATGAGCAGTTCTTC. The gene calls are TRBV6-6 and TRBJ2-5; D remains unclear. The J call is uncertain, as TRBJ2-1 better fits the DNA end. The CDR3 totals 16 residues. Per the germline V gene, CDR1 is MNHNY and CDR2 is SVGAGI (reference sequence).

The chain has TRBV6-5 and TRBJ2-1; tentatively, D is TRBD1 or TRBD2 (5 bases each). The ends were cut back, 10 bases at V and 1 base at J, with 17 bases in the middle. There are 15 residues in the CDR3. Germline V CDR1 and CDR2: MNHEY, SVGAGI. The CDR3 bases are TGTGCCACAGCCGAGGGGCAAATTTCCTACAATGAGCAGTTCTTC. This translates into CATAEGQISYNEQFF.

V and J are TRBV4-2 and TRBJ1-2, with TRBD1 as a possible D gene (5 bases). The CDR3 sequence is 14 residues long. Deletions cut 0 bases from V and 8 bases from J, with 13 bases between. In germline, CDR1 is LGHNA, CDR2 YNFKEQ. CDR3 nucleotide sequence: TGTGCCAGCAGCCAAGAGTCGGGGGGGGACGGCTACACCTTC. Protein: CASSQESGGDGYTF.

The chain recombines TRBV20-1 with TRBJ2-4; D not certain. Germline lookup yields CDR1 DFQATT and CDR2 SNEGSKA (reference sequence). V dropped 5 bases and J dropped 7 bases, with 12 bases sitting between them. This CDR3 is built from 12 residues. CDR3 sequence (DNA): TGCAGTGCTCCCTACCTGGGGAACATTCAGTACTTC. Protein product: CSAPYLGNIQYF.

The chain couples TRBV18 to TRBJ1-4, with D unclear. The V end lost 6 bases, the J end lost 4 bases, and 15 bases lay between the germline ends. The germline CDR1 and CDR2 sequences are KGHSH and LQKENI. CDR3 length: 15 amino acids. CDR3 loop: CASSPPGGDNEKLFF. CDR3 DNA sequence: TGTGCCAGCTCCCCCCCGGGAGGTGATAATGAAAAACTGTTTTTT.

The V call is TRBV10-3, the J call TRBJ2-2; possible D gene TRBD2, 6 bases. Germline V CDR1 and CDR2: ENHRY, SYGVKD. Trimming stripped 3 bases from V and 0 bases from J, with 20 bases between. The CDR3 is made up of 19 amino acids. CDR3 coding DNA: TGTGCCATCAGTGATTCCCGGACCTCGGGGGTCTCGAACACCGGGGAGCTGTTTTTT. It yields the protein CAISDSRTSGVSNTGELFF.

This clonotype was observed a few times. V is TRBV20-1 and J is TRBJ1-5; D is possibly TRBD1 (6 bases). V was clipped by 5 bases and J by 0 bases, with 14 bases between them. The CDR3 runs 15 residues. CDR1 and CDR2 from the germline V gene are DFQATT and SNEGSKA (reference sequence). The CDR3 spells CSAGGQTYSNQPQHF. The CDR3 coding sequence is TGCAGTGCTGGAGGACAGACATATAGCAATCAGCCCCAGCATTTT.

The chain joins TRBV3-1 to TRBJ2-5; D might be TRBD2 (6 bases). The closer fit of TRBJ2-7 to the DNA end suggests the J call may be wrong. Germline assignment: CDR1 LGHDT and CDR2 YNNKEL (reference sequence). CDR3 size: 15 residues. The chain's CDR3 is CASIPGLATIYEQYF. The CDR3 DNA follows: TGTGCCAGCATCCCCGGGCTAGCGACTATCTACGAGCAGTACTTC.

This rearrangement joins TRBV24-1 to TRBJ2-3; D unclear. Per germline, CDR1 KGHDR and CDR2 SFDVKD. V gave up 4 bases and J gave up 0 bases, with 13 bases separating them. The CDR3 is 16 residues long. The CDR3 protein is CATSDPDTKSTDTQYF. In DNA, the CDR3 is TGTGCCACCAGTGACCCCGACACGAAGAGCACAGATACGCAGTATTTT.

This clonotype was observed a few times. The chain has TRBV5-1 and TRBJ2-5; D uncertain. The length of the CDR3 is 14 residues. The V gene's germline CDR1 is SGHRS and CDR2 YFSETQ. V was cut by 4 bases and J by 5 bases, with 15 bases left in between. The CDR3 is CASSRDTGRETQYF. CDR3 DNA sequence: TGCGCCAGCAGCCGAGACACTGGCCGGGAGACCCAGTACTTC. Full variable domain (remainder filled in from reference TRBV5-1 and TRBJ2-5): KAGVTQTPRYLIKTRGQQVTLSCSPISGHRSVSWYQQTPGQGLQFLFEYFSETQRNKGNFPGRFSGRQFSNSRSEMNVSTLELGDSALYLCASSRDTGRETQYFGPGTRLLVL.

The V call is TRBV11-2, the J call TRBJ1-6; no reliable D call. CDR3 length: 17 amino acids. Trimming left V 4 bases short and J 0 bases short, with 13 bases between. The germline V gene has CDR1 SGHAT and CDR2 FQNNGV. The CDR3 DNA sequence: TGTGCCAGCAGCTCCACCCAGGAAAGCTCCTATAATTCACCCCTCCACTTT. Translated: CASSSTQESSYNSPLHF.

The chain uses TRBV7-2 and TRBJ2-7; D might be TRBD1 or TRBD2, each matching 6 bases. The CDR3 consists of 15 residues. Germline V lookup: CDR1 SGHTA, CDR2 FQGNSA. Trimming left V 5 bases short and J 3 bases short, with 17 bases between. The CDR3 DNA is TGTGCCAGCAGCCCCTGGACAGCCGGGGGCTACGAGCAGTACTTC. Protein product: CASSPWTAGGYEQYF.

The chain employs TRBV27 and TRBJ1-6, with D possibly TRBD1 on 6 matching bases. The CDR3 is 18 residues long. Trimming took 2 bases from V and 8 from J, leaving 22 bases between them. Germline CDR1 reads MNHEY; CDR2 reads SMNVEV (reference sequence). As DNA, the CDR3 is TGTGCCAGCAGTTTAACAGGGCCCGGCACCGAGTGGGATTCACCCCTCCACTTT. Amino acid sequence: CASSLTGPGTEWDSPLHF.